The entry that follows covers one T cell receptor (beta chain) sequence. This specimen comes from a study of blood T cells in healthy people across ages. Primers used in a second PCR of about 6 to 11 cycles were a sample-barcoded 5' primer and a J-beta primer mix. A template-switch adaptor with 12 random nucleotides tagged each cDNA molecule. From each sample, at least 2.5 million paired-end reads containing CDR3 were obtained. MiXCR, run by TCRdb on the 5' RACE reads, gives a single entry per CDR3 protein. The repertoire holds about 930,000 distinct CDR3 sequences, with almost 30% as singletons. No fewer than 6 million PBMCs went into each sample. Germline V gene sequence: CDR1 DFQATT, CDR2 SNEGSKA (reference sequence). J was trimmed by 6 bases and V by 0 bases; bases with no gene match: 7. The length of the CDR3 is 14 residues. These data were likewise used in another study, on T cells of mothers and their children.

The sequenced sample consisted of blood. This chain joins TRBV20-1 and TRBJ1-2; 7 nucleotides align to TRBD1. The TCR originated in a woman in her 40s in good health. The CDR3 DNA reads TGCAGTGCTAGAGACCCCTGGGACAGAGATGGCTACACCTTC. Amino acid sequence: CSARDPWDRDGYTF.